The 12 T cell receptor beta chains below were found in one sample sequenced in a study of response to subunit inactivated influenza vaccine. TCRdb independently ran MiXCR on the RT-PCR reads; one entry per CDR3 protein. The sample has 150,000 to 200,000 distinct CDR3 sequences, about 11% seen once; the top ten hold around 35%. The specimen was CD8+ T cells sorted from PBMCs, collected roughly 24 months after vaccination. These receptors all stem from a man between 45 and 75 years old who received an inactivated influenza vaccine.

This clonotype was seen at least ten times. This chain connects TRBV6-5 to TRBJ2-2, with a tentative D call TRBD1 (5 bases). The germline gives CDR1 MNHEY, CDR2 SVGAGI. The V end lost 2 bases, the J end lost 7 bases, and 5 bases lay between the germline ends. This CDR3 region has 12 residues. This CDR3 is CASSYQGGELFF. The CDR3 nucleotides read TGTGCCAGCAGTTACCAGGGCGGGGAGCTGTTTTTT.

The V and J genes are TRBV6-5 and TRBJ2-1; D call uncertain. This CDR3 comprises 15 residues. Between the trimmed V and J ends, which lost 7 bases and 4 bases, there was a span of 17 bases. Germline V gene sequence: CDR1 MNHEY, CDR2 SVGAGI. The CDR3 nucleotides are TGTGCCAGCAATCCTCGGGTACTGCCTTACAATGAGCAGTTCTTC. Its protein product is CASNPRVLPYNEQFF.

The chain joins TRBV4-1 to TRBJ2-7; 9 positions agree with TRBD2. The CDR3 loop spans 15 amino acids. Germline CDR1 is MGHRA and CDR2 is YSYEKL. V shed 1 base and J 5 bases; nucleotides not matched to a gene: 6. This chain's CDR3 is CASSQVIASGDEQYF. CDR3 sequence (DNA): TGCGCCAGCAGCCAAGTGATCGCTAGCGGGGACGAGCAGTACTTC.

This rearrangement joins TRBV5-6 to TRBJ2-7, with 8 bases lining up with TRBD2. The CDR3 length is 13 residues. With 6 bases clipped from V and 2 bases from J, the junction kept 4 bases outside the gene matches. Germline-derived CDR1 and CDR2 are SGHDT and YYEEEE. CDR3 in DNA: TGTGCCAGCACCCCGGGACTAGCCTACGAGCAGTACTTC. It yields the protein CASTPGLAYEQYF.

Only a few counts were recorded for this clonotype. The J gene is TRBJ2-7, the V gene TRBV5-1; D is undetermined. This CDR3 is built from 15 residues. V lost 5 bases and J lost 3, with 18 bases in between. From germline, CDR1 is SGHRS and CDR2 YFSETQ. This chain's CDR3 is CASRPTASLNYEQYF. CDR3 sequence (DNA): TGCGCCAGCAGACCCACAGCCTCCCTAAACTACGAGCAGTACTTC.

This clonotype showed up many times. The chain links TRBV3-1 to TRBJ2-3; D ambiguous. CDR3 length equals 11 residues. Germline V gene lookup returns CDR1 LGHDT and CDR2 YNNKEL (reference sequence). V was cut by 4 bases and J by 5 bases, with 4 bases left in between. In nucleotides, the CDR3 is TGTGCCAGCAGCCTGGTAGATACGCAGTATTTT. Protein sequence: CASSLVDTQYF.

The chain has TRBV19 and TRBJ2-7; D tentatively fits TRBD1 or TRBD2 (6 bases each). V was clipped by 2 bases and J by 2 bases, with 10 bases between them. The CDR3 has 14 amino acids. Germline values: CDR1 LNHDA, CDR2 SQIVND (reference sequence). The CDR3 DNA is TGTGCCAGTAGTATACAGGGGAGGCCCTACGAGCAGTACTTC. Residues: CASSIQGRPYEQYF.

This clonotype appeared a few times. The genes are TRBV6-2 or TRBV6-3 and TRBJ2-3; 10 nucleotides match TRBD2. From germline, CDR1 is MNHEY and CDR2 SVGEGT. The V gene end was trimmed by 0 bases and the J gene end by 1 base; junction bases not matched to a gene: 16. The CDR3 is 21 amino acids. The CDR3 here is CASSYSLVTAGGRVRTDTQYF. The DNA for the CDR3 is TGTGCCAGCAGTTACTCTTTAGTCACAGCGGGAGGGAGGGTACGCACAGATACGCAGTATTTT.

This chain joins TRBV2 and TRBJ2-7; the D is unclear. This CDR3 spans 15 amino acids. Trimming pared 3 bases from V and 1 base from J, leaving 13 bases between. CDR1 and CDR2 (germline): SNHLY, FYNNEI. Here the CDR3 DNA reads TGTGCCAGCAGTGAGGGCAGAGCCACTTCCTACGAGCAGTACTTC. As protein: CASSEGRATSYEQYF.

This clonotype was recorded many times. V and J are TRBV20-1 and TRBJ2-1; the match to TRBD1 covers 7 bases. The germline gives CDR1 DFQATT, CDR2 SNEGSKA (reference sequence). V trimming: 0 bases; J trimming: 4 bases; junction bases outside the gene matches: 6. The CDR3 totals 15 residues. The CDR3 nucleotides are TGCAGTGCTAGAGATGTCGGACAGGATTACAATGAGCAGTTCTTC. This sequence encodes CSARDVGQDYNEQFF.

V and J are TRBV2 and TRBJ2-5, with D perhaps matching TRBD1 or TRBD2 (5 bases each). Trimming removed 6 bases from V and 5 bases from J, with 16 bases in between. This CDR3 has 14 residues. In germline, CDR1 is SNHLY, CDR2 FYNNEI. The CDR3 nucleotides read TGTGCCAGCAGCCAGACCGGGACCCTGGAGACCCAGTACTTC. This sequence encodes CASSQTGTLETQYF.

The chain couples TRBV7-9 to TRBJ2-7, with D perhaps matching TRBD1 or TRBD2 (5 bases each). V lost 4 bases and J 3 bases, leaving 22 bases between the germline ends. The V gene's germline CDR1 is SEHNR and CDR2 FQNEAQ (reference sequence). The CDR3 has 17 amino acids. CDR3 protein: CASSSRDGVRPGYEQYF. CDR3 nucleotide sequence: TGTGCCAGCAGCTCCCGGGACGGCGTCCGTCCCGGCTACGAGCAGTACTTC.